The present entry profiles one T cell receptor beta chain with its context. Antigen: not known. This specimen belongs to a study of OX40 agonist ivuxolimab in advanced cancers. Whole-study findings and limits: Some of the nonresponding patients also showed low levels of normalized T-cell clonal expansion. The CD4+ and CD8+ T cells in the blood had expanded clonally by week 6 at 0.1 to 3.0 mg/kg.

V lost 5 bases and J 7 bases, leaving 6 bases between the germline ends. Germline loops: CDR1 SGHTA, CDR2 FQGNSA. This CDR3 contains 12 residues. Using immunoSEQ multiplex PCR, the repertoire was profiled, and TCRdb retains in-frame clones only, with some absent. This sample has 50,000 or so clones, with 70% to 85% found just once. The sequence was obtained from an adult with an advanced solid tumor such as melanoma, head and neck, liver or kidney cancer. This chain joins TRBV7-2 and TRBJ1-6; unclear D gene. The sample in question was CD4+ or CD8+ T cells sorted from blood, obtained in a trial of the OX40 agonist ivuxolimab. CDR3 nucleotides: TGTGCCAGCAGCCGTAGGAATTCACCCCTCCACTTT. Its protein is CASSRRNSPLHF.